This TCR beta chain was identified during a study of cytomegalovirus exposure and HLA in healthy donors. Study-level points and caveats: Most sequenced TCRs were rare (though some public TCRs occurred in many donors). Later analysis revealed greater clonal expansion in HLA-associated TCR beta chains than in equally common others. According to reports, the classifier identified cytomegalovirus status with high specificity and sensitivity.

The PCR ran on 60 Vbeta and 13 Jbeta primers. Profiling relied on immunoSEQ multiplex PCR, and the TCRdb table lists in-frame clones only, not all of them. This table holds over 90,000 clones, about 71% found once. While unrecorded immune exposures were likely, the donors were nominally healthy when sampled. This clone showed up just a few times. Its cognate antigen is unknown. Sequencing used PBMCs. This receptor was obtained from a woman aged 45-59 years in good health and CMV-seronegative.

The CDR3 DNA reads as TGTGCCAGCAGCCCCTCCGGATGGCGGGGGAGCACAGATACGCAGTATTTT. Translating gives CASSPSGWRGSTDTQYF. The J gene is TRBJ2-3, the V gene TRBV13; 7 positions match TRBD2. V lost 5 bases and J lost 0; bases outside the gene matches: 11. Germline values: CDR1 PRHDT, CDR2 FYEKMQ (reference sequence). The CDR3 totals 17 residues.